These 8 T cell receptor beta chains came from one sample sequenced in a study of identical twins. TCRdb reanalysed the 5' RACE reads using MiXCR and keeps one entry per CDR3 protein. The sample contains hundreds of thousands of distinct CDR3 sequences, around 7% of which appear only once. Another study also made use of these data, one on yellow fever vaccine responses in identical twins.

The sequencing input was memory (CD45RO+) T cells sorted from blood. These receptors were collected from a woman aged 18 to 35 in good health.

The CDR3 DNA follows: TGCGCCAGCAGCTTGACTAGCGGGAGCGGGGACAAAAACATTCAGTACTTC. Protein: CASSLTSGSGDKNIQYF. This chain uses TRBV5-1 with TRBJ2-4; 11 bases line up with TRBD2. Germline V lookup: CDR1 SGHRS, CDR2 YFSETQ. The CDR3 is 17 amino acids. Trimming cost V 1 base and J 3 bases; bases outside gene matches: 6.

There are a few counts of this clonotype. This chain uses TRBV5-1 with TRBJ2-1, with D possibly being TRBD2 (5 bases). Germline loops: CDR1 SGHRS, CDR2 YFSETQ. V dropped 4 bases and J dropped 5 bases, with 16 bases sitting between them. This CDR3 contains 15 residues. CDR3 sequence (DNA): TGCGCCAGCAGCGAGGCAGTCGGGGTTGACAATGAGCAGTTCTTC. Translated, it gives CASSEAVGVDNEQFF.

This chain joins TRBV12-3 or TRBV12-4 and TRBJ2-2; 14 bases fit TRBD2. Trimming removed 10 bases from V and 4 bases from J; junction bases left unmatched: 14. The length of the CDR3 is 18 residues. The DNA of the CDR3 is TGTGCCATCTGTTTGGGACTAGCGGGAGCCCGTGGCACCGGGGAGCTGTTTTTT. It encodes CAICLGLAGARGTGELFF.

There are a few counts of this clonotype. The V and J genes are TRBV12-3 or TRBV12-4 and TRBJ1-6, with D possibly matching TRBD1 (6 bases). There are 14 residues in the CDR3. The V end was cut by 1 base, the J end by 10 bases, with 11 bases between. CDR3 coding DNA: TGTGCCAGCAGTTTAGACAGGGTGGGATCACCCCTCCACTTT. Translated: CASSLDRVGSPLHF.

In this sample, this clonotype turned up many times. DNA of the CDR3: TGTGCCAGCACAAAGACTAGCGACAATGAGCAGTTCTTC. Protein: CASTKTSDNEQFF. The V and J genes are TRBV12-3 or TRBV12-4 and TRBJ2-1; 8 positions match TRBD2. The CDR3 has 13 amino acids. The trim removed 7 bases at V and 5 bases at J, leaving 4 bases unmatched.

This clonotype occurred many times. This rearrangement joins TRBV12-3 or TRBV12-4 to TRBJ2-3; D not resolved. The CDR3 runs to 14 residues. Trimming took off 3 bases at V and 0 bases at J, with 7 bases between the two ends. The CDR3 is CASSFLISTDTQYF. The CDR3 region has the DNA TGTGCCAGCAGTTTTTTGATAAGCACAGATACGCAGTATTTT.

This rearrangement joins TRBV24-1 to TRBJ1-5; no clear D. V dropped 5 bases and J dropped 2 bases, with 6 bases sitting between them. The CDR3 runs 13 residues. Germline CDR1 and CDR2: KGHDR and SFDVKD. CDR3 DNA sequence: TGTGCCACCAGTGGCGGGGGCAATCAGCCCCAGCATTTT. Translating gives CATSGGGNQPQHF.

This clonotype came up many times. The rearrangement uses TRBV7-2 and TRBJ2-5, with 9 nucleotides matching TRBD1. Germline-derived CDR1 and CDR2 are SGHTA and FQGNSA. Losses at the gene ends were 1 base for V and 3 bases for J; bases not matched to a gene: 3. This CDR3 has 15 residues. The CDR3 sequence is CASSLGGQGKETQYF. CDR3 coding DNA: TGTGCCAGCAGCTTAGGGGGACAGGGAAAAGAGACCCAGTACTTC.